What follows describes a single T cell receptor (beta chain). Its antigen is not known. The data originate from a study of cytomegalovirus exposure and HLA in healthy donors. Across the study: Of the donors genotyped, about 410 in all, about 76% fell in the Caucasian-associated ancestry cluster.

This CDR3 is 14 amino acids long. Germline trimming cut 6 bases from V and 3 bases from J; bases unmatched to any gene: 8. The germline V gene has CDR1 ENHRY and CDR2 SYGVKD. General study results and limits: Later, TCR association rates were found to vary by HLA locus, highest for DRB1 and lowest for HLA-C. Compared with the approximately 700-donor mean, an Asian-associated ancestry cluster reportedly had fewer N-insertions, according to a later analysis.

Both 60 Vbeta primers and 13 Jbeta primers went into the PCR. Original processing methods: There were around 78 million unique TCR beta chains by a later count, and about 12 million of them were shared. The method was immunoSEQ multiplex PCR; TCRdb's version includes in-frame clones alone and lacks a portion of them. V and J calls and clone size are given by that table; D and trimming were obtained from the DNA. The data contain some 100,000 clones, more than 65% of them singletons. Sequences were obtained from PBMCs. The source of this sequence is a woman aged 45-59 years in good health and CMV-seropositive. The V and J genes are TRBV10-3 and TRBJ2-7; 7 nucleotides line up with TRBD1. The CDR3 sequence is CAIRPAGTVYEQYF. CDR3 in DNA: TGTGCCATCAGACCGGCCGGGACAGTCTACGAGCAGTACTTC.